The clone carrying this T cell receptor beta chain was picked up a small number of times. Its antigen is not known. The method was immunoSEQ multiplex PCR; TCRdb's version includes in-frame clones alone and lacks a portion of them. There are fewer than 150,000 clones in the sample; 70% to 85% occur only once, and over 5% lies in the top ten. V was pared by 6 bases and J by 8 bases, with 7 bases of the junction left unmatched. Per germline, CDR1 ENHRY and CDR2 SYGVKD. This CDR3 has 15 residues. This specimen comes from a study of T cell responses to AZD1222 COVID-19 vaccine. General study points: Clonal diversity may have been underestimated in mostly white British donors.

The sequence was obtained from an adult in good health. The genes are TRBV10-3 and TRBJ2-1; TRBD2 matches at 13 bases. The input for sequencing was peripheral blood, taken on day 0 of AZD1222 vaccination. The CDR3 DNA follows: TGTGCCATCAGACGGACTAGCGGGGGTAGAGATGAGCAGTTCTTC. It codes for CAIRRTSGGRDEQFF.